This T cell receptor beta chain was captured by sequencing in a study of cytomegalovirus exposure and HLA in healthy donors. Assay used: immunoSEQ multiplex PCR; TCRdb lists only in-frame clones, some missing. The sample contains about 53,000 clones, roughly 92% of which appear only once. V lost 2 bases, J lost 4 bases, and 6 bases lay in between. The CDR3 runs to 13 residues. Per germline, CDR1 WSHSY and CDR2 SAAADI. Points from the study as a whole: TCR clusters originating in the first cohort tended to co-occur in the approximately 130 validation repertoires, according to a later analysis. It was 150 to 200 TCR beta chains that were listed as cytomegalovirus-associated.

A few counts support this clone. The antigen is undetermined. Sequencing was done on a sample of PBMCs. The chain couples TRBV10-2 to TRBJ1-5; D call uncertain. The sequence came from a man aged 18 to 30 in good health and CMV-seronegative. This chain's CDR3 is CASSEVENQPQHF. CDR3 DNA sequence: TGCGCCAGCAGTGAGGTCGAGAATCAGCCCCAGCATTTT.